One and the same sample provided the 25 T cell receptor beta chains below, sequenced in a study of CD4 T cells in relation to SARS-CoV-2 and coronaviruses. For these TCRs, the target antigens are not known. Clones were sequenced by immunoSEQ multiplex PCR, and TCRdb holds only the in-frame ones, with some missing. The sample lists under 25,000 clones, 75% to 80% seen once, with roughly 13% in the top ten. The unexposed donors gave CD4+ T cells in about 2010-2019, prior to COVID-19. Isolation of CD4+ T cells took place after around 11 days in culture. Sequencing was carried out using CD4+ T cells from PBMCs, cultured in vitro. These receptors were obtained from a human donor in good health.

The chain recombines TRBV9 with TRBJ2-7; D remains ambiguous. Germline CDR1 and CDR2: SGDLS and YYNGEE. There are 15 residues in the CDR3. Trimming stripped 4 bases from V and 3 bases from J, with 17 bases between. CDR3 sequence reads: CASSLTPNSFYEQYF. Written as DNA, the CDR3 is TGTGCCAGCAGCCTTACTCCAAATAGTTTCTACGAGCAGTACTTC. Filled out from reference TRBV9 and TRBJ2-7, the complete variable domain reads DSGVTQTPKHLITATGQRVTLRCSPRSGDLSVYWYQQSLDQGLQFLIQYYNGEERAKGNILERFSAQQFPDLHSELNLSSLELGDSALYFCASSLTPNSFYEQYFGPGTRLTVT.

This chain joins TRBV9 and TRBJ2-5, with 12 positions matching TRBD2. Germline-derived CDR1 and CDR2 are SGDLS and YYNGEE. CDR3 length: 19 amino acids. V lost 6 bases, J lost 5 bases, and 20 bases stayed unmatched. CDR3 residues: CASTTTPIRTSGEGETQYF. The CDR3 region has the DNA TGTGCCAGCACCACCACCCCTATTCGGACTAGCGGGGAAGGGGAGACCCAGTACTTC.

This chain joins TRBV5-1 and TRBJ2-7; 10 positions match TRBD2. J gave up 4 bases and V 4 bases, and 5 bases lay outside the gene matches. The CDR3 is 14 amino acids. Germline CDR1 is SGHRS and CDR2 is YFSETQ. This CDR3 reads CASSARTSGYEQYF. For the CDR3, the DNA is TGCGCCAGCAGCGCAAGGACTAGCGGATACGAGCAGTACTTC.

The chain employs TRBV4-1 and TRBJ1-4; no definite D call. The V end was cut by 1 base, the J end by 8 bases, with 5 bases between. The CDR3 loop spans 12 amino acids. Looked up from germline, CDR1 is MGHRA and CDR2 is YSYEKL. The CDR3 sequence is CASSQVAEKLFF. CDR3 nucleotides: TGCGCCAGCAGCCAAGTGGCCGAAAAACTGTTTTTT.

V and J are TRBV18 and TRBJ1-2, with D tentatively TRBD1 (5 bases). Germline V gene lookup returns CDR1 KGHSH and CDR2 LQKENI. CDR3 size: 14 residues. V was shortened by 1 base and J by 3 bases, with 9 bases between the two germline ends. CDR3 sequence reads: CASSPRDGDYGYTF. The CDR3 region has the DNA TGTGCCAGCTCACCACGGGACGGGGACTATGGCTACACCTTC.

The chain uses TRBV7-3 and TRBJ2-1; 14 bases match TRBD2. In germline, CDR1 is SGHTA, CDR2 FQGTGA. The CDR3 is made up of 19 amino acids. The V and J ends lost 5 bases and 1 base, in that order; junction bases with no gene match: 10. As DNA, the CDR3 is TGTGCCAGCAGCAAATTGGGGACTAGCGGGAGTTGGTCCTACAATGAGCAGTTCTTC. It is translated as CASSKLGTSGSWSYNEQFF.

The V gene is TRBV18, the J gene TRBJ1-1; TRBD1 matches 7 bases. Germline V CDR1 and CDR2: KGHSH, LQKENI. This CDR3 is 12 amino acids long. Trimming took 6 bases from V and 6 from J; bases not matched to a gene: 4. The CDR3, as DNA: TGTGCCAGCTCGGGACAGAGGGCTGAAGCTTTCTTT. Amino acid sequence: CASSGQRAEAFF.

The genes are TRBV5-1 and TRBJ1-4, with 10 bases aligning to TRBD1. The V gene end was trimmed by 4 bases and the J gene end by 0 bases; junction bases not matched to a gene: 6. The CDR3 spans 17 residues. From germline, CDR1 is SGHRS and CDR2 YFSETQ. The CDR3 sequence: CASSLRTGGTTNEKLFF. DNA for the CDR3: TGCGCCAGCAGCCTCCGGACAGGGGGAACAACTAATGAAAAACTGTTTTTT.

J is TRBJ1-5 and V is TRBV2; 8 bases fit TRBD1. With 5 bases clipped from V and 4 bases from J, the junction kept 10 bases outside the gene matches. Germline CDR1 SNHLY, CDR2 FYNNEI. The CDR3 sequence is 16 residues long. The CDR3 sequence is CASSRTGGRGNQPQHF. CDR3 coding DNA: TGTGCCAGCAGTAGAACAGGGGGAAGGGGAAATCAGCCCCAGCATTTT. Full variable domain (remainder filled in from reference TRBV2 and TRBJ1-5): EPEVTQTPSHQVTQMGQEVILRCVPISNHLYFYWYRQILGQKVEFLVSFYNNEISEKSEIFDDQFSVERPDGSNFTLKIRSTKLEDSAMYFCASSRTGGRGNQPQHFGDGTRLSIL.

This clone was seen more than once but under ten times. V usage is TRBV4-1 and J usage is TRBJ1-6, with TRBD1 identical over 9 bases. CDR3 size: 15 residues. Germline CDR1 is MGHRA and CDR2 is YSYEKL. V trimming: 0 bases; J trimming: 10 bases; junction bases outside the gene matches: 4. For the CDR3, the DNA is TGCGCCAGCAGCCAAGAGGGACAGGGTTACTCACCCCTCCACTTT. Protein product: CASSQEGQGYSPLHF.

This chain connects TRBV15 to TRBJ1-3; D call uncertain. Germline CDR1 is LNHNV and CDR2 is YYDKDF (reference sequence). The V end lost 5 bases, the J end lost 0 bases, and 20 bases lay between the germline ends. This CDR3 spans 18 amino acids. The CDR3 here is CATSAGGLGGSSGNTIYF. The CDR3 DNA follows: TGTGCCACCAGCGCCGGCGGACTGGGCGGAAGCTCTGGAAACACCATATATTTT. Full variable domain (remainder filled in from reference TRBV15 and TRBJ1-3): DAMVIQNPRYQVTQFGKPVTLSCSQTLNHNVMYWYQQKSSQAPKLLFHYYDKDFNNEADTPDNFQSRRPNTSFCFLDIRSPGLGDTAMYLCATSAGGLGGSSGNTIYFGEGSWLTVV.

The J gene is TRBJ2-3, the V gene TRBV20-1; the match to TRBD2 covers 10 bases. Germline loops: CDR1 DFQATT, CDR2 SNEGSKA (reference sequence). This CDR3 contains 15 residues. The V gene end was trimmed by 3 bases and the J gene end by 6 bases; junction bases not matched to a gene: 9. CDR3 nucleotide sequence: TGCAGTGCTAGTGTACTAGCGGGATTTGGTGATACGCAGTATTTT. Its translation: CSASVLAGFGDTQYF.

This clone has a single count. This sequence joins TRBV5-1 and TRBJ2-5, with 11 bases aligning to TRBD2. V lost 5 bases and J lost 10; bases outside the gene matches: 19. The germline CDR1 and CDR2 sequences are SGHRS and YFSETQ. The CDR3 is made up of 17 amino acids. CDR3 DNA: TGCGCCAGCAGACCTATACTAGCGGGAGTCCCCTCAAGGGACCAGTACTTC. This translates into CASRPILAGVPSRDQYF. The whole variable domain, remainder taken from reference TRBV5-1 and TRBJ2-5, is KAGVTQTPRYLIKTRGQQVTLSCSPISGHRSVSWYQQTPGQGLQFLFEYFSETQRNKGNFPGRFSGRQFSNSRSEMNVSTLELGDSALYLCASRPILAGVPSRDQYFGPGTRLLVL.

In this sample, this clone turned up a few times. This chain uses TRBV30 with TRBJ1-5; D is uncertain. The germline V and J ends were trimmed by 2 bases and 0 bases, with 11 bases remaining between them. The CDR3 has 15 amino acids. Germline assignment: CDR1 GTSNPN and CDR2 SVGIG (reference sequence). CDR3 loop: CAWSRQAASNQPQHF. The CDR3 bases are TGTGCCTGGAGTCGCCAGGCAGCTAGCAATCAGCCCCAGCATTTT.

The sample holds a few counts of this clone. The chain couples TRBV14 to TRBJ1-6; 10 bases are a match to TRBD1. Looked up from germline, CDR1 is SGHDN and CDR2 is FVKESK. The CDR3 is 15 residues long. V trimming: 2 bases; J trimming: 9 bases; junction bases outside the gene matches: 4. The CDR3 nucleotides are TGTGCCAGCAGCCAAAGGGACAGGGGTTTTTCACCCCTCCACTTT. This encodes CASSQRDRGFSPLHF.

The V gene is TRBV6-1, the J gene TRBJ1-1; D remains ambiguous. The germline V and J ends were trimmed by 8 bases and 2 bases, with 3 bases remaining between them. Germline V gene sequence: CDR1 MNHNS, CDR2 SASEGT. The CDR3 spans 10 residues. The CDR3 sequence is CASENTEAFF. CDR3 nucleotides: TGTGCCAGCGAAAACACTGAAGCTTTCTTT.

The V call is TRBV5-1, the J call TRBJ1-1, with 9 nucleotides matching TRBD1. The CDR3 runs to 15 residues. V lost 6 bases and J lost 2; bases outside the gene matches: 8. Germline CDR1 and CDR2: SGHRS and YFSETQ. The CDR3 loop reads CASTPGTGPNTEAFF. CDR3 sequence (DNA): TGCGCCAGCACCCCCGGGACAGGGCCTAACACTGAAGCTTTCTTT.

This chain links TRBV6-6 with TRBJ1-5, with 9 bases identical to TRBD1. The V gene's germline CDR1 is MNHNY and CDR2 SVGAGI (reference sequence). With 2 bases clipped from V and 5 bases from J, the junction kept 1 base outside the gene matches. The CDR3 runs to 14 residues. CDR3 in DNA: TGTGCCAGCAGTTACCGGGACAGGGATCAGCCCCAGCATTTT. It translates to CASSYRDRDQPQHF.

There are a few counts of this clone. The CDR3 sequence is CAAGDQGFNEQFF. The CDR3 DNA reads as TGTGCCGCTGGGGACCAGGGTTTCAATGAGCAGTTCTTC. The chain employs TRBV19 and TRBJ2-1; D may match TRBD1 or TRBD2 (5 bases each). V lost 11 bases and J lost 6, with 17 bases in between. CDR3 length: 13 amino acids. CDR1 is LNHDA, CDR2 SQIVND, per germline (reference sequence).

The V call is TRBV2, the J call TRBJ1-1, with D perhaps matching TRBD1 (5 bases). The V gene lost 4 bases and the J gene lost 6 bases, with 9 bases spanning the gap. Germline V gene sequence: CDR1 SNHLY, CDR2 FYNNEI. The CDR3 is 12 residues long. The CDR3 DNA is TGTGCCAGCAGTGTAGGGGCTTCTGAAGCTTTCTTT. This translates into CASSVGASEAFF. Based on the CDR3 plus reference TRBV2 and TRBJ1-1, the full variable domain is EPEVTQTPSHQVTQMGQEVILRCVPISNHLYFYWYRQILGQKVEFLVSFYNNEISEKSEIFDDQFSVERPDGSNFTLKIRSTKLEDSAMYFCASSVGASEAFFGQGTRLTVV.

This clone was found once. The CDR3 DNA is TGTGCCAGCAGCTTAGACAGGGAAGCATACGGTGAGCAGTTCTTC. This gives the protein CASSLDREAYGEQFF. The chain links TRBV7-9 to TRBJ2-1; D possibly corresponds to TRBD1 (6 bases). CDR1 is SEHNR and CDR2 is FQNEAQ in the germline V gene (reference sequence). This CDR3 is 15 amino acids long. Trimming removed 1 base at V and 9 bases at J, with 16 bases between.

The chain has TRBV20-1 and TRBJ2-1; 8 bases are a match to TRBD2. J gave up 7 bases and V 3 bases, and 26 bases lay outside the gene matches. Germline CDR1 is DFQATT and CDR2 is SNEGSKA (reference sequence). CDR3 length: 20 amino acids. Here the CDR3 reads CSASHLADYSGRRVRNEQFF. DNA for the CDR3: TGCAGTGCTAGTCACCTAGCGGACTACAGCGGGAGAAGGGTAAGGAATGAGCAGTTCTTC.

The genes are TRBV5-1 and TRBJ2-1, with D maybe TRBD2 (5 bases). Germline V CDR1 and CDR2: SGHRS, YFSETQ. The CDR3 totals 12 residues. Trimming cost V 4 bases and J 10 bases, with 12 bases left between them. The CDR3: CASSETSYEQFF. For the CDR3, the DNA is TGCGCCAGCAGCGAAACTAGTTACGAGCAGTTCTTC.

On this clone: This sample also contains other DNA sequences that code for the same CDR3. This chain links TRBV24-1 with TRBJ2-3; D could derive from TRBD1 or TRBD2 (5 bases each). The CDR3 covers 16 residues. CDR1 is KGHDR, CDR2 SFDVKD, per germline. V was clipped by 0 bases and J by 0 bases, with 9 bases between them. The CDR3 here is CATSDLGGSSTDTQYF. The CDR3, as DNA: TGTGCCACCAGTGATTTGGGGGGTTCTAGCACAGATACGCAGTATTTT.

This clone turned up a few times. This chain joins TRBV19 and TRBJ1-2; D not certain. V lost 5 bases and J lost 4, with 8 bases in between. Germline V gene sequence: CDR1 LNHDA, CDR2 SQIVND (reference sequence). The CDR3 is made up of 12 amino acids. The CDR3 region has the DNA TGTGCCAGTAGTGCCGGCCCCTATGGCTACACCTTC. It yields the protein CASSAGPYGYTF.